This TCR beta chain was profiled in a study of CD4 T cells in relation to SARS-CoV-2 and coronaviruses. Study in general: TCR beta CDR3s were sequenced after approximately ten-day antigen culture of PBMCs.

Unexposed donor CD4+ T cells date from about 2010-2018, before the COVID-19 pandemic. The cells were cultured for approximately ten days before CD4+ T cells were isolated. Cells permitting, SARS-CoV-2 S/N and four cold-coronavirus spikes were tested on unexposed-donor CD4+ T cells. About this clone: What it recognizes is unknown.

The V end lost 6 bases, the J end lost 0 bases, and 16 bases lay between the germline ends. The CDR3 loop spans 16 amino acids. The germline CDR1 and CDR2 sequences are KGHSH and LQKENI. Only in-frame clones appear in the TCRdb table, and some are missing; sequencing was by immunoSEQ multiplex PCR. The data show about 20,000 clones, 65% to 80% seen once. This clonotype was sampled from a human donor in good health. Sequencing was performed on CD4+ T cells from PBMCs, cultured in vitro. V usage is TRBV18 and J usage is TRBJ2-3; D ambiguous. In DNA form, the CDR3 reads TGTGCCAGCTCTCCCCGCCCGGAGTTGAGCACAGATACGCAGTATTTT. Its translation is CASSPRPELSTDTQYF.